These 30 T cell receptor beta chains came from one sample sequenced in a study of T-cell reconstitution after alpha-beta-depleted transplantation in children. Using unique molecular identifiers, the investigators prepared the TCRbeta library. TCRdb fed the PCR reads into MiXCR, producing one record per CDR3 protein. The data contain approximately 85,000 distinct CDR3 sequences, 15% of them singletons. The material sequenced was PBMCs, mostly from graft donor cells, taken 180 days after TCRalphabeta/CD19-depleted stem cell transplant. These TCRs come from a male patient aged 2-15 years who had a stem cell transplant for acute lymphoblastic leukemia, so the T cells may come from the graft donor.

This clonotype was counted only a few times. The chain carries TRBV4-2 and TRBJ2-3; 9 positions agree with TRBD2. CDR3 length: 16 residues. The J segment lost 0 bases and the V segment lost 5 bases, leaving 6 bases of the junction unmatched. Germline CDR1 is LGHNA and CDR2 is YNFKEQ. For the CDR3, the DNA is TGTGCCAGCAGCGCGCGGGGGGGCACTAGCACAGATACGCAGTATTTT. Its protein product is CASSARGGTSTDTQYF.

V and J are TRBV7-8 and TRBJ1-6, with 7 bases matching TRBD1. J lost 1 base, V lost 3 bases, and 12 bases had no gene match. The CDR3 is 19 residues long. Germline V CDR1 and CDR2: SGHVS, FQNEAQ. The CDR3 nucleotides read TGTGCCAGCAGCTTTCGGAGGGGGCTAACGGGGTCCTATAATTCACCCCTCCACTTT. Translated: CASSFRRGLTGSYNSPLHF.

This clonotype appeared a single time. The chain has TRBV12-3 or TRBV12-4 and TRBJ1-2, with a tentative D call TRBD1 (5 bases). V shed 2 bases and J shed 3 bases, with 19 bases lying between them. There are 17 residues in the CDR3. This CDR3 is CASSLPVGPAFDYGYTF. The DNA for the CDR3 is TGTGCCAGCAGTTTACCCGTGGGACCGGCCTTTGACTATGGCTACACCTTC.

This clonotype was found once. The rearrangement uses TRBV11-3 and TRBJ2-1; 8 bases map to TRBD2. CDR1 is SGHNT, CDR2 YENEEA, per germline. This CDR3 spans 16 amino acids. With 2 bases clipped from V and 1 base from J, the junction kept 4 bases outside the gene matches. CDR3 nucleotide sequence: TGTGCCAGCAGCTTACTAGCGGGCGTGTCCTACAATGAGCAGTTCTTC. It is translated as CASSLLAGVSYNEQFF.

This clonotype came up a few times. V gene TRBV10-2 combines with J gene TRBJ2-2; D call uncertain. This CDR3 comprises 15 residues. Per the germline V gene, CDR1 is WSHSY and CDR2 is SAAADI. With 0 bases removed from V and 5 bases from J, the gap between germline ends came to 10 bases. The CDR3 nucleotides are TGCGCCAGCAGTGAGTCGACGCTGGGAACCGGGGAGCTGTTTTTT. This gives the protein CASSESTLGTGELFF.

Only a few counts were recorded for this clonotype. This chain joins TRBV20-1 and TRBJ2-1; D possibly corresponds to TRBD1 (6 bases). This CDR3 region has 15 residues. V was clipped by 0 bases and J by 0 bases, with 9 bases between them. Germline loops: CDR1 DFQATT, CDR2 SNEGSKA (reference sequence). CDR3 amino acids: CSARDTGSSYNEQFF. The DNA for the CDR3 is TGCAGTGCTAGAGACACAGGGAGCTCCTACAATGAGCAGTTCTTC.

The chain recombines TRBV10-3 with TRBJ2-3, with a weak D call TRBD2 (6 bases). The V gene's germline CDR1 is ENHRY and CDR2 SYGVKD. The CDR3 extends over 16 amino acids. V was pared by 3 bases and J by 0 bases, with 13 bases between. CDR3 bases: TGTGCCATCAGTGACGGTAGCGGTTTGAGCACAGATACGCAGTATTTT. Protein sequence: CAISDGSGLSTDTQYF.

In its sample, this clonotype was seen many times. J is TRBJ1-1 and V is TRBV6-1; 12 nucleotides match TRBD1. Germline values: CDR1 MNHNS, CDR2 SASEGT. After removal of 6 bases from V and 4 bases from J, the junction contained 12 bases not matched to a gene. The CDR3 consists of 17 residues. The chain's CDR3 is CASSSLTGQGASTEAFF. In nucleotides, the CDR3 is TGTGCCAGCAGCTCGCTTACGGGACAGGGGGCTAGCACTGAAGCTTTCTTT.

This clonotype was seen a handful of times. The V gene is TRBV7-2, the J gene TRBJ2-1; TRBD1 matches at 9 bases. Germline V gene sequence: CDR1 SGHTA, CDR2 FQGNSA. This CDR3 is 17 amino acids long. The V and J ends lost 0 bases and 5 bases, in that order; junction bases with no gene match: 8. The chain's CDR3 is CASSLAPYRTGDNEQFF. For the CDR3, the DNA is TGTGCCAGCAGCTTAGCACCCTACAGGACAGGGGACAATGAGCAGTTCTTC.

This clonotype was detected a few times. This chain uses TRBV20-1 with TRBJ2-5, with 10 nucleotides matching TRBD1. Trimming cost V 2 bases and J 0 bases; bases outside gene matches: 6. Germline lookup yields CDR1 DFQATT and CDR2 SNEGSKA (reference sequence). The CDR3 sequence is 16 residues long. DNA of the CDR3: TGCAGTGCTAGAAATGACAGGGGGCCGTACCAAGAGACCCAGTACTTC. Protein: CSARNDRGPYQETQYF.

Details on this clonotype: A read error is possible here, since a much larger clone lies one base away. V gene TRBV12-3 or TRBV12-4 combines with J gene TRBJ1-2; D gene unclear. The CDR3 sequence is 12 residues long. The CDR3 DNA is TGTGCCAGCACCGCCGGGGTCTATGGCGACACCTTC. Translation: CASTAGVYGDTF.

There are many counts of this clonotype. The chain combines TRBV4-3 with TRBJ2-3; D is possibly TRBD2 (5 bases). Trimming shortened V by 3 bases and J by 0 bases, and 10 bases separated the two germline ends. This CDR3 has 15 amino acids. CDR1 and CDR2 from the germline V gene are LGHNA and YSLEER. CDR3 residues: CASSQEDFSTDTQYF. CDR3 DNA: TGCGCCAGCAGCCAGGAGGACTTTAGCACAGATACGCAGTATTTT.

Only a few counts were recorded for this clonotype. CDR3 protein: CASSRGTDGYTF. DNA for the CDR3: TGTGCCAGCAGTCGAGGGACAGATGGCTACACCTTC. This sequence joins TRBV27 and TRBJ1-2; 7 bases map to TRBD1. There are 12 residues in the CDR3. The trim removed 5 bases at V and 6 bases at J, leaving 3 bases unmatched. Germline V gives CDR1 MNHEY, CDR2 SMNVEV (reference sequence).

The J gene is TRBJ2-7, the V gene TRBV5-4; D gene uncertain. Germline CDR1 SGHNT, CDR2 YYREEE (reference sequence). The CDR3 contains 13 residues. Trimming shortened V by 0 bases and J by 6 bases, and 10 bases separated the two germline ends. DNA for the CDR3: TGTGCCAGCAGCTTGGTACCCTCCGGCGAGCAGTACTTC. Translated, it gives CASSLVPSGEQYF.

This chain connects TRBV7-2 to TRBJ1-5; D is undetermined. Germline V gene sequence: CDR1 SGHTA, CDR2 FQGNSA. This CDR3 is 15 amino acids long. Trimming shortened V by 1 base and J by 7 bases, and 14 bases separated the two germline ends. The CDR3 DNA is TGTGCCAGCAGCTTAGTTCGGTCTCCGAGCCAGCCCCAGCATTTT. Translation gives CASSLVRSPSQPQHF.

This clonotype was observed a handful of times. V and J are TRBV5-1 and TRBJ2-3, with a possible D match to TRBD1 (6 bases). The length of the CDR3 is 16 residues. Germline loops: CDR1 SGHRS, CDR2 YFSETQ. V lost 3 bases and J 3 bases, leaving 17 bases between the germline ends. The CDR3 bases are TGCGCCAGCAGCTCATTCGACAGGAGCGGTACAGATACGCAGTATTTT. This translates into CASSSFDRSGTDTQYF.

This clonotype was seen more than once but under ten times. This chain uses TRBV3-1 with TRBJ2-2; D possibly corresponds to TRBD1 (6 bases). CDR3 length: 16 amino acids. The V gene's germline CDR1 is LGHDT and CDR2 YNNKEL (reference sequence). The ends were cut back, 0 bases at V and 0 bases at J, with 8 bases in the middle. DNA of the CDR3: TGTGCCAGCAGCCAAGACAGGGGATCGAACACCGGGGAGCTGTTTTTT. It is translated as CASSQDRGSNTGELFF.

This clonotype has just one count. V usage is TRBV27 and J usage is TRBJ1-1; D might be TRBD1 (5 bases). The V gene's germline CDR1 is MNHEY and CDR2 SMNVEV (reference sequence). V shed 7 bases and J shed 5 bases, with 14 bases lying between them. CDR3 length: 13 residues. The chain's CDR3 is CASNNYGGTEAFF. CDR3 coding DNA: TGTGCCAGCAATAACTACGGGGGAACTGAAGCTTTCTTT.

The chain is built from TRBV20-1 and TRBJ2-1; 8 bases line up with TRBD1. Germline-derived CDR1 and CDR2 are DFQATT and SNEGSKA (reference sequence). The V gene end was trimmed by 4 bases and the J gene end by 7 bases; junction bases not matched to a gene: 6. The CDR3 length is 13 residues. In DNA form, the CDR3 reads TGCAGTGCTACACTCAGGGGGCGGAATGAGCAGTTCTTC. It yields the protein CSATLRGRNEQFF.

This clonotype was observed a handful of times. This chain uses TRBV7-2 with TRBJ2-3; a possible D gene is TRBD1 (5 bases). Germline assignment: CDR1 SGHTA and CDR2 FQGNSA. This CDR3 comprises 13 residues. Trimming took 1 base from V and 4 from J, leaving 6 bases between them. The chain's CDR3 is CASSLEQADTQYF. The CDR3, as DNA: TGTGCCAGCAGCTTAGAACAGGCAGATACGCAGTATTTT.

The chain joins TRBV11-2 to TRBJ2-7, with 7 bases identical to TRBD1. V shed 2 bases and J 2 bases; nucleotides not matched to a gene: 6. In germline, CDR1 is SGHAT, CDR2 FQNNGV. The CDR3 is made up of 15 amino acids. This chain's CDR3 is CASSLLGGGTYEQYF. CDR3 sequence (DNA): TGTGCCAGCAGCTTATTAGGGGGCGGCACCTACGAGCAGTACTTC.

The chain couples TRBV7-7 to TRBJ2-2; TRBD2 matches 8 bases. The CDR3 contains 19 residues. Germline V lookup: CDR1 SSHAT, CDR2 FNYEAQ (reference sequence). The ends lost 5 bases at V and 0 bases at J; junction bases unmatched: 14. CDR3: CASSPGTPLAGANTGELFF. DNA for the CDR3: TGTGCCAGCAGCCCCGGGACCCCCCTAGCGGGTGCGAACACCGGGGAGCTGTTTTTT.

In its sample, this clonotype was seen many times. The chain couples TRBV4-2 to TRBJ2-3; TRBD2 matches 9 bases. CDR3 size: 17 residues. The germline V gene encodes CDR1 LGHNA and CDR2 YNFKEQ. The V segment lost 3 bases and the J segment 4 bases; nucleotides outside the gene matches: 11. CDR3: CASSQTLGAGGPDTQYF. The CDR3 region has the DNA TGTGCCAGCAGCCAGACCCTGGGGGCGGGAGGGCCAGATACGCAGTATTTT.

This clonotype came up a few times. The chain links TRBV12-3 or TRBV12-4 to TRBJ1-4; 8 bases are shared with TRBD1. CDR3 length: 16 residues. Trimming took 3 bases from V and 2 from J; bases not matched to a gene: 5. DNA for the CDR3: TGTGCCAGCAGTTTCACAGGGGGAGTGACTAATGAAAAACTGTTTTTT. Translating gives CASSFTGGVTNEKLFF.

This clonotype was found a few times. The chain has TRBV7-9 and TRBJ1-6, with 9 positions matching TRBD1. V was pared by 5 bases and J by 7 bases, with 3 bases of the junction left unmatched. This CDR3 has 14 amino acids. Germline-derived CDR1 and CDR2 are SEHNR and FQNEAQ (reference sequence). CDR3 DNA: TGTGCCAGCAGCGGCGACAGGGGGAATTCACCCCTCCACTTT. Protein product: CASSGDRGNSPLHF.

This clonotype has more than one count but fewer than ten. This sequence joins TRBV12-3 or TRBV12-4 and TRBJ1-5; D might be TRBD1 (6 bases). V dropped 3 bases and J dropped 7 bases, with 13 bases sitting between them. The CDR3 length is 14 residues. CDR3 loop: CASSFGGLGQPQHF. The CDR3 DNA follows: TGTGCCAGCAGTTTTGGGGGGCTTGGGCAGCCCCAGCATTTT.

The table lists this clonotype with a few counts. The V gene is TRBV7-2, the J gene TRBJ2-7, with 8 bases fitting TRBD1. The CDR3 runs 15 residues. Germline-derived CDR1 and CDR2 are SGHTA and FQGNSA. V shed 3 bases, J shed 3 bases, and the junction held 7 bases outside the gene matches. CDR3 DNA: TGTGCCAGCAGCTTCCCAGGGACAGGCGGCTACGAGCAGTACTTC. Translating it yields CASSFPGTGGYEQYF. Full variable domain (remainder filled in from reference TRBV7-2 and TRBJ2-7): GAGVSQSPSNKVTEKGKDVELRCDPISGHTALYWYRQSLGQGLEFLIYFQGNSAPDKSGLPSDRFSAERTGGSVSTLTIQRTQQEDSAVYLCASSFPGTGGYEQYFGPGTRLTVT.

This rearrangement joins TRBV9 to TRBJ1-3, with no clear D. Germline CDR1 is SGDLS and CDR2 is YYNGEE. V shed 0 bases and J shed 4 bases, with 14 bases lying between them. The CDR3 runs 16 residues. The CDR3 nucleotides are TGTGCCAGCAGCGTAGATGGACGAAAGGGAGGAAACACCATATATTTT. Translating gives CASSVDGRKGGNTIYF.

Only a few counts were recorded for this clonotype. This rearrangement joins TRBV12-3 or TRBV12-4 to TRBJ1-5; weak D call: TRBD1 (6 bases). The CDR3 totals 13 residues. Between the trimmed V and J ends, which lost 6 bases and 5 bases, there was a span of 11 bases. The CDR3 region has the DNA TGTGCCAGCAGCACAGGGAACTATCAGCCCCAGCATTTT. Translated, it gives CASSTGNYQPQHF.

The gene calls are TRBV5-1 and TRBJ2-7; D call uncertain. CDR1 and CDR2 (germline): SGHRS, YFSETQ. The CDR3 has 16 amino acids. V was pared by 2 bases and J by 0 bases, with 15 bases between. CDR3 amino acids: CASSFPLLGSSYEQYF. The CDR3 nucleotides read TGCGCCAGCAGCTTCCCCCTACTGGGTTCCTCCTACGAGCAGTACTTC.